The 31 T cell receptor beta chains presented below share a single source sample, sequenced in a study of regulatory T cells in long-lasting Graves disease. Through Arm-PCR of CDR3 regions and iRepertoire HTBI primers, TCR beta libraries were built. From the multiplex PCR reads, TCRdb called clonotypes with MiXCR, one entry per CDR3 protein. The table includes more than 350,000 distinct CDR3 sequences, about 16% detected once. As for time point: newly diagnosed GD, antithyroid drugs for less than 3 months. After RNA was extracted from PBMCs, the TCR library was made from it. This sample was shared with a second study, whose subject was T cells in Graves' hyperthyroidism and ophthalmopathy.

Source: peripheral blood mononuclear cells (PBMCs), taken at new diagnosis, from a patient treated with antithyroid drugs. These receptors were collected from a woman in her 30s with Graves disease.

As to this clonotype: Because the CDR3's place on the DNA is in doubt, the DNA is left out and the CDR3 is given as listed by TCRdb. V is TRBV29-1 and J is TRBJ1-2; the listed D gene, TRBD1, was not tested against the DNA. The CDR3 totals 12 residues, both ends included. Looked up from germline, CDR1 is SQVTM and CDR2 is ANQGSEA. CDR3 region: CSVRAQAYGCTF.

This clonotype has a handful of counts. The V gene is TRBV2, the J gene TRBJ2-7, with D possibly matching TRBD2 (6 bases). Germline lookup yields CDR1 SNHLY and CDR2 FYNNEI. This CDR3 region has 14 residues. Trimming took off 6 bases at V and 3 bases at J, with 15 bases between the two ends. The CDR3 DNA follows: TGTGCCAGCAGAGGACCATTCGGGAGCTACGAGCAGTACTTC. Protein: CASRGPFGSYEQYF.

This clonotype has a count of ten or more. CDR3 coding DNA: TGTGCCACCAGTGACCCGGGACATGGGTCGCAGTATTTT. Its protein is CATSDPGHGSQYF. The J gene is TRBJ2-3, the V gene TRBV24-1, with D perhaps TRBD1 (6 bases). This CDR3 is built from 13 residues. The V gene's germline CDR1 is KGHDR and CDR2 SFDVKD. V dropped 4 bases and J dropped 10 bases, with 14 bases sitting between them.

This clonotype was recorded a few times. This sequence joins TRBV5-1 and TRBJ2-5; the match to TRBD2 covers 7 bases. Germline V gene data show CDR1 as SGHRS and CDR2 as YFSETQ. J gave up 4 bases and V 0 bases, and 6 bases lay outside the gene matches. CDR3 length: 15 amino acids. The CDR3 nucleotides are TGCGCCAGCAGCTTGGCCCCAGGGAGGGTAGAGACCCAGTACTTC. It encodes CASSLAPGRVETQYF.

This clonotype showed up many times. This sequence joins TRBV7-8 and TRBJ1-4; the D is unclear. Germline values: CDR1 SGHVS, CDR2 FQNEAQ. The CDR3 sequence is 12 residues long. V was shortened by 5 bases and J by 6 bases, with 7 bases between the two germline ends. CDR3 sequence reads: CASSGPDEKLFF. In DNA form, the CDR3 reads TGTGCCAGCAGCGGACCGGATGAAAAACTGTTTTTT.

In regard to this clonotype: The junction and the germline gene differ at one end; a read error may be behind it. The gene calls are TRBV27 and TRBJ2-3, with D uncertain. The CDR3 totals 13 residues. The germline V gene has CDR1 MNHEY and CDR2 SMNVEV (reference sequence). The CDR3: CASSSRSIDTQYF. CDR3 bases: TGTGCCAGCAGTTCCAGAAGCATAGATACGCAGTATTTT.

This clonotype was counted between two and nine times. V and J are TRBV5-1 and TRBJ2-7; D is perhaps TRBD1 (5 bases). Per the germline V gene, CDR1 is SGHRS and CDR2 is YFSETQ. This CDR3 contains 14 residues. The V and J ends lost 2 bases and 3 bases respectively, with 12 bases between them. In DNA form, the CDR3 reads TGCGCCAGCAGCTTCAGCAGGGTCGGCTACGAGCAGTACTTC. The encoded protein is CASSFSRVGYEQYF.

This clonotype was found many times. The rearrangement joins TRBV6-1 to TRBJ2-7; D may be TRBD1 or TRBD2 (6 bases each). The V end was cut by 6 bases, the J end by 4 bases, with 13 bases between. Germline V gene lookup returns CDR1 MNHNS and CDR2 SASEGT. CDR3 length: 13 amino acids. CDR3 residues: CASRNGGGYEQYF. The CDR3 DNA reads as TGTGCCAGCAGAAACGGAGGGGGGTACGAGCAGTACTTC.

Written as DNA, the CDR3 is TGTGCCTGGAACCTGGGACTTCGAAACACCATATATTTT. Protein: CAWNLGLRNTIYF. The chain combines TRBV30 with TRBJ1-3, with D possibly matching TRBD1 (5 bases). CDR3 length: 13 residues. Germline lookup yields CDR1 GTSNPN and CDR2 SVGIG (reference sequence). The V end lost 4 bases, the J end lost 5 bases, and 12 bases lay between the germline ends.

This chain uses TRBV4-1 with TRBJ2-3; TRBD2 matches 8 bases. CDR3 length equals 18 residues. V trimming: 1 base; J trimming: 2 bases; junction bases outside the gene matches: 11. Germline values: CDR1 MGHRA, CDR2 YSYEKL. CDR3 DNA sequence: TGCGCCAGCAGCCAAGGGGTACTGCCGGGAGGGAACACAGATACGCAGTATTTT. Translated, it gives CASSQGVLPGGNTDTQYF.

As regards this clonotype: It may be a read error: a sequence one base away is much more abundant. V usage is TRBV12-3 or TRBV12-4 and J usage is TRBJ1-1; D gene ambiguous. This CDR3 is 12 amino acids long. Deletions cut 11 bases from V and 2 bases from J, with 12 bases between. The CDR3 loop is CAARTHNTEAFF. The CDR3, as DNA: TGTGCCGCGAGAACACATAACACTGAAGCTTTCTTT.

The V and J genes are TRBV27 and TRBJ1-1; D not resolved. CDR3 size: 13 residues. V lost 7 bases and J lost 5, with 14 bases in between. From germline, CDR1 is MNHEY and CDR2 SMNVEV (reference sequence). CDR3 nucleotides: TGTGCCAGCACCTCCCGGCAGAGAACTGAAGCTTTCTTT. Translation: CASTSRQRTEAFF.

The chain links TRBV4-2 to TRBJ1-5; possible D gene TRBD1, 5 bases. The germline CDR1 and CDR2 sequences are LGHNA and YNFKEQ. This CDR3 region has 13 residues. Trimming removed 4 bases from V and 5 bases from J, with 9 bases in between. This CDR3 reads CASSRATDQPQHF. Here the CDR3 DNA reads TGTGCCAGCAGCCGGGCGACAGATCAGCCCCAGCATTTT.

Many counts were recorded for this clonotype. The rearrangement joins TRBV3-1 to TRBJ2-5; D could derive from TRBD1 or TRBD2 (5 bases each). Between the trimmed V and J ends, which lost 3 bases and 1 base, there was a span of 9 bases. Germline CDR1 is LGHDT and CDR2 is YNNKEL (reference sequence). This CDR3 is 14 amino acids long. CDR3 sequence reads: CASSHPGTQETQYF. CDR3 DNA: TGTGCCAGCAGCCACCCGGGGACCCAAGAGACCCAGTACTTC.

This clonotype was detected only a few times. This likely comes from a read error, as the CDR3 has no conserved phenylalanine or tryptophan at its end. The rearrangement links TRBV20-1 to TRBJ1-5, with TRBD1 matching over 10 bases. CDR1 is DFQATT and CDR2 is SNEGSKA in the germline V gene (reference sequence). The CDR3 spans 14 residues. V shed 0 bases, J shed 6 bases, and the junction held 2 bases outside the gene matches. The CDR3 here is CSAREGTGAQPQHL. CDR3 nucleotides: TGCAGTGCTAGAGAGGGGACAGGGGCTCAGCCCCAGCATCTT.

Note on this clonotype: It may be a read error: a sequence one base away is much more abundant. A read error is likely, as this CDR3 ends without the conserved phenylalanine or tryptophan. The V call is TRBV7-9, the J call TRBJ2-3; TRBD1 aligns across 7 bases. The CDR3 runs to 14 residues. With 2 bases clipped from V and 3 bases from J, the junction kept 2 bases outside the gene matches. Looked up from germline, CDR1 is SEHNR and CDR2 is FQNEAQ (reference sequence). The CDR3, as DNA: TGTGCCAGCAGCTTACCCAGGGGGACAGATACGCAGTATTTG. This sequence encodes CASSLPRGTDTQYL.

This clonotype came up many times. The rearrangement links TRBV20-1 to TRBJ2-7; D possibly uses TRBD1 or TRBD2 (5 bases each). The CDR3 extends over 15 amino acids. Germline lookup yields CDR1 DFQATT and CDR2 SNEGSKA (reference sequence). Between the trimmed V and J ends, which lost 6 bases and 2 bases, there was a span of 20 bases. The CDR3 sequence is CSAVGDGAPPYEQYF. For the CDR3, the DNA is TGCAGTGCCGTGGGGGACGGGGCTCCACCCTACGAGCAGTACTTC.

The chain employs TRBV6-8 and TRBJ1-2, with D perhaps matching TRBD1 (6 bases). The V gene's germline CDR1 is MNHGY and CDR2 SAAAGT. This CDR3 has 11 residues. V lost 11 bases, J lost 7 bases, and 14 bases lay in between. DNA of the CDR3: TGTGCCCCCTCAGGGGATTGTGGCTACACCTTC. Its protein is CAPSGDCGYTF.

CDR3 region: CATSPSPLYSSYNEQFF. The CDR3 DNA is TGTGCCACCAGTCCTAGTCCCCTTTATAGCTCCTACAATGAGCAGTTCTTC. This chain links TRBV24-1 with TRBJ2-1, with unresolved D. Trimming left V 6 bases short and J 0 bases short, with 17 bases between. Germline V gives CDR1 KGHDR, CDR2 SFDVKD. The CDR3 has 17 residues.

This chain joins TRBV2 and TRBJ2-7; D ambiguous. Trimming pared 3 bases from V and 4 bases from J, leaving 7 bases between. Per the germline V gene, CDR1 is SNHLY and CDR2 is FYNNEI. CDR3 size: 12 residues. CDR3: CASSDKAYEQYF. CDR3 nucleotide sequence: TGTGCCAGCAGTGATAAGGCGTACGAGCAGTACTTC. Combining the CDR3 with reference TRBV2 and TRBJ2-7 gives the whole variable domain EPEVTQTPSHQVTQMGQEVILRCVPISNHLYFYWYRQILGQKVEFLVSFYNNEISEKSEIFDDQFSVERPDGSNFTLKIRSTKLEDSAMYFCASSDKAYEQYFGPGTRLTVT.

This clonotype was recorded a few times. This chain links TRBV20-1 with TRBJ2-7, with 10 positions matching TRBD1. Germline values: CDR1 DFQATT, CDR2 SNEGSKA (reference sequence). V gave up 6 bases and J gave up 2 bases; unmatched junction bases: 4. The CDR3 runs 13 residues. The CDR3 region is CSARTGGPYEQYF. The CDR3 DNA sequence: TGCAGTGCAAGGACAGGGGGACCCTACGAGCAGTACTTC.

This clonotype was picked up a small number of times. This sequence joins TRBV19 and TRBJ2-3; D is possibly TRBD1 or TRBD2 (5 bases each). Germline CDR1 LNHDA, CDR2 SQIVND (reference sequence). The V end lost 5 bases, the J end lost 3 bases, and 18 bases lay between the germline ends. The CDR3 sequence is 16 residues long. The CDR3 is CASSPLPGRTTDTQYF. For the CDR3, the DNA is TGTGCCAGTAGTCCACTACCGGGACGAACGACAGATACGCAGTATTTT.

This clonotype was recorded at least ten times. Here the CDR3 DNA reads TGTGCCAGCAGCACGCGGACAGGGACTAACTATGGCTACACCTTC. Amino acids: CASSTRTGTNYGYTF. The V call is TRBV7-2, the J call TRBJ1-2; TRBD1 matches at 8 bases. Germline V gene lookup returns CDR1 SGHTA and CDR2 FQGNSA. This CDR3 comprises 15 residues. The junction had 5 bases not matched to a gene; V was cut back by 5 bases and J by 0 bases.

This chain links TRBV27 with TRBJ2-2; D may be TRBD1 (6 bases). Looked up from germline, CDR1 is MNHEY and CDR2 is SMNVEV (reference sequence). V shed 2 bases and J shed 2 bases, with 12 bases lying between them. The CDR3 is made up of 16 amino acids. The CDR3 sequence: CASSLRTEANTGELFF. In DNA, the CDR3 is TGTGCCAGCAGTTTAAGGACAGAGGCCAACACCGGGGAGCTGTTTTTT.

This clonotype has a count of ten or more. V usage is TRBV11-2 and J usage is TRBJ2-7; D not resolved. V lost 0 bases and J 2 bases, leaving 8 bases between the germline ends. Germline loops: CDR1 SGHAT, CDR2 FQNNGV. CDR3 size: 14 residues. This CDR3 reads CASSLEVEAYEQYF. DNA of the CDR3: TGTGCCAGCAGCTTAGAGGTCGAGGCCTACGAGCAGTACTTC.

The genes are TRBV2 and TRBJ2-1; 12 bases are a match to TRBD2. Germline V CDR1 and CDR2: SNHLY, FYNNEI. After removal of 6 bases from V and 9 bases from J, the junction contained 9 bases not matched to a gene. CDR3 length equals 15 residues. The CDR3 DNA reads TGTGCCAGCAGCGCGACTAGCGGGAGAGGCGGTGAGCAGTTCTTC. Protein product: CASSATSGRGGEQFF. The entire variable domain, with the rest obtained from reference TRBV2 and TRBJ2-1, is as follows: EPEVTQTPSHQVTQMGQEVILRCVPISNHLYFYWYRQILGQKVEFLVSFYNNEISEKSEIFDDQFSVERPDGSNFTLKIRSTKLEDSAMYFCASSATSGRGGEQFFGPGTRLTVL.

In its sample, this clonotype was seen many times. The chain has TRBV20-1 and TRBJ1-1; 7 bases fit TRBD1. After removal of 6 bases from V and 6 bases from J, the junction contained 10 bases not matched to a gene. CDR3 length: 13 amino acids. Germline-derived CDR1 and CDR2 are DFQATT and SNEGSKA (reference sequence). CDR3 nucleotides: TGCAGTGCGATTAGACAGGGCCGCTCTGAAGCTTTCTTT. Encoded protein: CSAIRQGRSEAFF.

The chain uses TRBV2 and TRBJ2-1; D remains unclear. CDR1 is SNHLY and CDR2 is FYNNEI in the germline V gene. The CDR3 sequence is 15 residues long. Trimming took off 5 bases at V and 0 bases at J, with 11 bases between the two ends. The CDR3 here is CASSTRAGSYNEQFF. CDR3 sequence (DNA): TGTGCCAGCAGTACCCGGGCAGGCTCCTACAATGAGCAGTTCTTC.

This clonotype came up many times. The gene calls are TRBV12-3 or TRBV12-4 and TRBJ1-1, with no clear D. The V gene lost 3 bases and the J gene lost 1 base, with 6 bases spanning the gap. The CDR3 contains 13 residues. CDR3 protein: CASSLRENTEAFF. The DNA for the CDR3 is TGTGCCAGCAGTTTGCGGGAGAACACTGAAGCTTTCTTT.

This clonotype was recorded at least ten times. The rearrangement joins TRBV7-6 to TRBJ2-3; D not certain. This CDR3 comprises 14 residues. V was trimmed by 1 base and J by 1 base, leaving 6 bases between them. The germline gives CDR1 SGHVS, CDR2 FNYEAQ. CDR3 residues: CASSLEVGTDTQYF. CDR3 coding DNA: TGTGCCAGCAGCTTAGAGGTGGGCACAGATACGCAGTATTTT.

J is TRBJ1-6 and V is TRBV20-1; TRBD1 aligns across 7 bases. V trimming: 2 bases; J trimming: 10 bases; junction bases outside the gene matches: 2. The length of the CDR3 is 12 residues. CDR1 and CDR2 from the germline V gene are DFQATT and SNEGSKA (reference sequence). This CDR3 is CSARQGGSPLHF. For the CDR3, the DNA is TGCAGTGCTAGACAGGGGGGCTCACCCCTCCACTTT.